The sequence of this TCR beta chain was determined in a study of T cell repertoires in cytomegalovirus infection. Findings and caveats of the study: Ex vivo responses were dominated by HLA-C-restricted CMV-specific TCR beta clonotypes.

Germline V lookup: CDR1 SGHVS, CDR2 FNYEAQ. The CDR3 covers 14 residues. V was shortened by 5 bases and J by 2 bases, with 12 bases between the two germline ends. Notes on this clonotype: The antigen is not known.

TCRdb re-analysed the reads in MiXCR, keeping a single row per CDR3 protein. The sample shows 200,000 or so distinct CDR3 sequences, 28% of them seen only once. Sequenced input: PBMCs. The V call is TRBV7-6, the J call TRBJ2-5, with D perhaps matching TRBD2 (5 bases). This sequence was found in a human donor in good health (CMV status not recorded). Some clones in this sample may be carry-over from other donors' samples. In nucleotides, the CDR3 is TGTGCCAGCAGCCCCCGGGGTGAACAAGAGACCCAGTACTTC. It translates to CASSPRGEQETQYF.